Listed below are T cell receptor beta chains from one sample, sequenced in a study of T-cell memory formation after mild COVID-19. Using its own MiXCR run on the 5' RACE reads, TCRdb lists one record per CDR3 protein. The table lists some 600,000 distinct CDR3 sequences, roughly 17% of them singletons. The sequenced sample consisted of PBMCs or a T cell subset sorted from them (not recorded which). These TCRs come from an adult woman who had mild COVID-19 (a few samples of this study predate the infection). Cell type and time point are not known. Both conserved end residues are part of each CDR3. A D gene is named only where the DNA matches it firmly. The size of a clone is reported for some rows only, either as once, few or many, or as a class for expanded clones.

cdr3_aa: CATSSAGTSGRPYEQYF; cdr3_nt: TGTGCCACCAGTTCCGCCGGGACTAGCGGGCGCCCCTACGAGCAGTACTTC; j_call: TRBJ2-7; v_call: TRBV24-1; d_call: TRBD2; clone_size: .
cdr3_aa: CASSTRDTSGEQYF; cdr3_nt: TGCGCCAGCAGCACCCGGGACACTTCTGGCGAGCAGTACTTC; j_call: TRBJ2-7; v_call: TRBV5-1; d_call: .; clone_size: .
cdr3_aa: CASSLAGTDTYTGELFF; cdr3_nt: TGCGCCAGCAGCTTGGCCGGCACAGACACTTACACCGGGGAGCTGTTTTTT; j_call: TRBJ2-2; v_call: TRBV5-1; d_call: .; clone_size: .
cdr3_aa: CASSPRQLNQPQHF; cdr3_nt: TGTGCCAGTAGTCCCCGACAGCTCAATCAGCCCCAGCATTTT; j_call: TRBJ1-5; v_call: TRBV19; d_call: .; clone_size: few
cdr3_aa: CASSDWDKNNSPLHF; cdr3_nt: TGTGCCAGCAGTGACTGGGATAAGAATAATTCACCCCTCCACTTT; j_call: TRBJ1-6; v_call: TRBV25-1; d_call: .; clone_size: few
cdr3_aa: CAWRRLANEQFF; cdr3_nt: TGTGCCTGGAGGCGGCTAGCCAATGAGCAGTTCTTC; j_call: TRBJ2-1; v_call: TRBV30; d_call: .; clone_size: .
cdr3_aa: CASSLSPWSSQPQHF; cdr3_nt: TGTGCCAGCAGCTTATCCCCATGGAGTTCTCAGCCCCAGCATTTT; j_call: TRBJ1-5; v_call: TRBV7-6; d_call: .; clone_size: .
cdr3_aa: CASRRDRVQETQYF; cdr3_nt: TGTGCCAGCAGGCGAGACAGGGTTCAAGAGACCCAGTACTTC; j_call: TRBJ2-5; v_call: TRBV6-2/TRBV6-3; d_call: TRBD1; clone_size: .
cdr3_aa: CSAFLNLNYGYTF; cdr3_nt: TGCAGTGCTTTCCTTAATCTAAACTATGGCTACACCTTC; j_call: TRBJ1-2; v_call: TRBV20-1; d_call: .; clone_size: few
cdr3_aa: CASSLTRNPPLETQYF; cdr3_nt: TGTGCCAGCAGCTTGACTCGAAACCCGCCCCTGGAGACCCAGTACTTC; j_call: TRBJ2-5; v_call: TRBV7-2; d_call: .; clone_size: .
cdr3_aa: CASSPSRGSYNEQFF; cdr3_nt: TGTGCCAGCAGTCCGTCTAGGGGCTCCTACAATGAGCAGTTCTTC; j_call: TRBJ2-1; v_call: TRBV6-5; d_call: .; clone_size: few
cdr3_aa: CSAREGTGNEQFF; cdr3_nt: TGCAGTGCTAGAGAGGGGACAGGGAATGAGCAGTTCTTC; j_call: TRBJ2-1; v_call: TRBV20-1; d_call: TRBD1; clone_size: .
cdr3_aa: CASSRDRPSYNEQFF; cdr3_nt: TGTGCCAGCAGTAGGGACAGGCCCTCCTACAATGAGCAGTTCTTC; j_call: TRBJ2-1; v_call: TRBV6-5; d_call: TRBD1; clone_size: .
cdr3_aa: CASSSGRNYGYTF; cdr3_nt: TGTGCCAGCAGCTCCGGGAGGAACTATGGCTACACCTTC; j_call: TRBJ1-2; v_call: TRBV7-9; d_call: .; clone_size: many
cdr3_aa: CASSGPGQNYGYTF; cdr3_nt: TGTGCCAGCAGTGGCCCGGGACAGAACTATGGCTACACCTTC; j_call: TRBJ1-2; v_call: TRBV6-1; d_call: TRBD1; clone_size: .
cdr3_aa: CAISNTLAGGSYEQYF; cdr3_nt: TGTGCCATCAGTAATACTTTAGCGGGAGGTTCCTACGAGCAGTACTTC; j_call: TRBJ2-7; v_call: TRBV10-3; d_call: TRBD2; clone_size: many
cdr3_aa: CSAWTGTGTDTQYF; cdr3_nt: TGCAGTGCCTGGACCGGGACAGGCACAGATACGCAGTATTTT; j_call: TRBJ2-3; v_call: TRBV20-1; d_call: TRBD1; clone_size: many
cdr3_aa: CASSQVLLGQPQHF; cdr3_nt: TGTGCCAGCAGCCAAGTATTGCTTGGTCAGCCCCAGCATTTT; j_call: TRBJ1-5; v_call: TRBV3-1; d_call: .; clone_size: few
cdr3_aa: CASSSPDRGYFTDTQYF; cdr3_nt: TGTGCCAGCAGCTCCCCGGACAGGGGCTACTTCACAGATACGCAGTATTTT; j_call: TRBJ2-3; v_call: TRBV5-6; d_call: TRBD1; clone_size: .
cdr3_aa: CASSRGTSGHTGELFF; cdr3_nt: TGTGCCAGCAGCCGCGGGACTAGCGGACACACCGGGGAGCTGTTTTTT; j_call: TRBJ2-2; v_call: TRBV3-1; d_call: TRBD2; clone_size: .
cdr3_aa: CASRPTTGPNTEAFF; cdr3_nt: TGTGCCAGCAGACCTACGACAGGGCCCAACACTGAAGCTTTCTTT; j_call: TRBJ1-1; v_call: TRBV12-3/TRBV12-4; d_call: TRBD1; clone_size: .
cdr3_aa: CASTSRGRGRSYEQYF; cdr3_nt: TGTGCCAGCACATCTAGGGGGCGGGGCCGCTCCTACGAGCAGTACTTC; j_call: TRBJ2-7; v_call: TRBV12-3/TRBV12-4; d_call: .; clone_size: few
cdr3_aa: CATHRHGELFF; cdr3_nt: TGTGCTACCCATCGCCACGGGGAGCTGTTTTTT; j_call: TRBJ2-2; v_call: TRBV6-1; d_call: .; clone_size: few
cdr3_aa: CAISDPPQGAYEQYF; cdr3_nt: TGTGCCATCAGTGACCCCCCACAGGGGGCTTACGAGCAGTACTTC; j_call: TRBJ2-7; v_call: TRBV10-3; d_call: TRBD1; clone_size: .
cdr3_aa: CAWSPMGPDTQYF; cdr3_nt: TGTGCCTGGAGCCCGATGGGACCAGATACGCAGTATTTT; j_call: TRBJ2-3; v_call: TRBV30; d_call: .; clone_size: .
cdr3_aa: CASSTPGLPNTEAFF; cdr3_nt: TGTGCCAGTAGTACCCCGGGCCTGCCGAACACTGAAGCTTTCTTT; j_call: TRBJ1-1; v_call: TRBV19; d_call: .; clone_size: few
cdr3_aa: CASSWSGTTGANVLTF; cdr3_nt: TGCGCCAGCAGCTGGTCCGGGACAACCGGGGCCAACGTCCTGACTTTC; j_call: TRBJ2-6; v_call: TRBV5-1; d_call: .; clone_size: .
cdr3_aa: CASSLLAVAYNEQFF; cdr3_nt: TGTGCCAGCAGTCTTCTAGCGGTCGCCTACAATGAGCAGTTCTTC; j_call: TRBJ2-1; v_call: TRBV2; d_call: TRBD2; clone_size: .
cdr3_aa: CASNKGARTDTQYF; cdr3_nt: TGTGCCAGCAATAAGGGCGCGAGGACAGATACGCAGTATTTT; j_call: TRBJ2-3; v_call: TRBV12-3/TRBV12-4; d_call: .; clone_size: few
cdr3_aa: CASSQTEAWRGENTQYF; cdr3_nt: TGTGCCAGCAGCCAGACTGAAGCGTGGCGGGGGGAGAATACGCAGTATTTT; j_call: TRBJ2-3; v_call: TRBV6-2/TRBV6-3; d_call: TRBD2; clone_size: .
cdr3_aa: CASSGGTSGSPDTQYF; cdr3_nt: TGCGCCAGCAGCGGGGGGACTAGCGGGTCCCCAGATACGCAGTATTTT; j_call: TRBJ2-3; v_call: TRBV5-1; d_call: TRBD2; clone_size: few
cdr3_aa: CASSLSPSGASTDTQYF; cdr3_nt: TGCGCCAGCAGCTTATCTCCCAGCGGGGCGAGCACAGATACGCAGTATTTT; j_call: TRBJ2-3; v_call: TRBV5-1; d_call: TRBD2; clone_size: .
cdr3_aa: CASVTSGGANTGELFF; cdr3_nt: TGTGCCAGCGTGACTAGCGGGGGGGCGAACACCGGGGAGCTGTTTTTT; j_call: TRBJ2-2; v_call: TRBV12-3/TRBV12-4; d_call: TRBD2; clone_size: few
cdr3_aa: CSVRTSAAYEQYF; cdr3_nt: TGCAGCGTCCGGACTAGCGCCGCCTACGAGCAGTACTTC; j_call: TRBJ2-7; v_call: TRBV29-1; d_call: TRBD2; clone_size: many
cdr3_aa: CASSVGSSYEQYF; cdr3_nt: TGTGCCAGTAGTGTCGGAAGCTCCTACGAGCAGTACTTC; j_call: TRBJ2-7; v_call: TRBV19; d_call: .; clone_size: .
cdr3_aa: CSAGPSNEQFF; cdr3_nt: TGCAGTGCTGGCCCGAGCAATGAGCAGTTCTTC; j_call: TRBJ2-1; v_call: TRBV20-1; d_call: .; clone_size: few
cdr3_aa: CASSFQAGRDSPLHF; cdr3_nt: TGTGCCAGCAGCTTCCAGGCTGGGCGCGATTCACCCCTCCACTTT; j_call: TRBJ1-6; v_call: TRBV5-5; d_call: .; clone_size: few
cdr3_aa: CASSPLAGGPTDTQYF; cdr3_nt: TGTGCCAGCTCACCGTTAGCGGGGGGGCCGACAGATACGCAGTATTTT; j_call: TRBJ2-3; v_call: TRBV18; d_call: TRBD2; clone_size: few
cdr3_aa: CASSTRGIPGQGSYNEQFF; cdr3_nt: TGTGCCAGCAGCACTAGGGGAATACCGGGACAGGGCTCCTACAATGAGCAGTTCTTC; j_call: TRBJ2-1; v_call: TRBV5-4; d_call: TRBD1; clone_size: .
cdr3_aa: CASSPPATDTQYF; cdr3_nt: TGTGCCAGCAGCCCCCCGGCTACAGATACGCAGTATTTT; j_call: TRBJ2-3; v_call: TRBV7-3; d_call: .; clone_size: few